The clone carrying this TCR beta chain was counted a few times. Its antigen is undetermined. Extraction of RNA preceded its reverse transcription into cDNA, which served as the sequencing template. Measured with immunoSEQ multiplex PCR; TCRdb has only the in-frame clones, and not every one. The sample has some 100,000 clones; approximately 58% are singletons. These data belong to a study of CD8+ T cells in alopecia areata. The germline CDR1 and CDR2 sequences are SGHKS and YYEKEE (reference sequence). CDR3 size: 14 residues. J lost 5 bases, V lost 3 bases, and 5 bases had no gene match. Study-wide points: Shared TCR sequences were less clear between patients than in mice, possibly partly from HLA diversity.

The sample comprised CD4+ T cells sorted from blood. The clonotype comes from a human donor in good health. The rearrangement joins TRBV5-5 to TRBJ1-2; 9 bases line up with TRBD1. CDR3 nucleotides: TGTGCCAGCAGCTGGTTGACAGGGGGGTATGGCTACACCTTC. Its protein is CASSWLTGGYGYTF.